This entry lists 2 T cell receptor beta chains sequenced from one sample in a study of control samples from healthy donors and cancer patients. Clones were sequenced by immunoSEQ multiplex PCR, and TCRdb holds only the in-frame ones, with some missing. The profile shows about 140,000 clones, just over 85% of them singletons. Source material: blood. These receptors were collected from a young man in good health.

This sequence joins TRBV3-1 (or the pseudogene TRBV3-2) and TRBJ1-4, with D perhaps TRBD1 (6 bases). The germline gives CDR1 LGHDT, CDR2 YNNKEL (reference sequence). V was clipped by 10 bases and J by 3 bases, with 15 bases between them. The CDR3 is 14 residues long. The CDR3 is CATSDRTANEKLFF. The CDR3 bases are TGTGCCACCTCAGACAGGACAGCTAATGAAAAACTGTTTTTT.

The gene calls are TRBV3-1 (or the pseudogene TRBV3-2) and TRBJ2-7, with D perhaps being TRBD1 or TRBD2 (7 bases each). This CDR3 comprises 15 residues. V was trimmed by 4 bases and J by 5 bases, leaving 18 bases between them. Germline V gives CDR1 LGHDT, CDR2 YNNKEL (reference sequence). CDR3 in DNA: TGTGCCAGCAGCCGCTCCTGGGAGGGGGCGGACGAGCAGTACTTC. Encoded protein: CASSRSWEGADEQYF.